Sequencing of this T cell receptor (beta chain) was carried out in a study of identical twins. Study conclusions and caveats: Findings depended on cross-sectional statistics rather than tracking the same donors. Modelling underestimated the level of out-of-frame TCR alpha sharing observed in monozygotic twins.

Per germline, CDR1 SNHLY and CDR2 FYNNEI. This CDR3 has 13 residues. V was cut by 6 bases and J by 7 bases, with 13 bases left in between. Each cDNA held unique molecular identifiers, and template switching gave it a universal primer site. TCRdb ran MiXCR on the 5' RACE reads and lists one entry per CDR3 protein. The sample contains hundreds of thousands of distinct CDR3 sequences, 10% to 15% of which appear only once. There are a few counts of this clonotype. Its antigen remains unidentified. Another study also made use of these data, one on yellow fever vaccine responses in identical twins. Turning to that study: Convergence reportedly seemed to mark part of the twins' vaccine T cell response, with personalization marking the rest.

The chain joins TRBV2 to TRBJ2-4; D is uncertain. The sequenced sample was PBMCs. This clonotype originated in a woman aged 18 to 35 in good health. The CDR3 here is CASRRTAENIQYF. In DNA, the CDR3 is TGTGCCAGCAGGCGGACGGCCGAGAACATTCAGTACTTC. Supplemented by reference TRBV2 and TRBJ2-4, the full variable domain reads EPEVTQTPSHQVTQMGQEVILRCVPISNHLYFYWYRQILGQKVEFLVSFYNNEISEKSEIFDDQFSVERPDGSNFTLKIRSTKLEDSAMYFCASRRTAENIQYFGAGTRLSVL.